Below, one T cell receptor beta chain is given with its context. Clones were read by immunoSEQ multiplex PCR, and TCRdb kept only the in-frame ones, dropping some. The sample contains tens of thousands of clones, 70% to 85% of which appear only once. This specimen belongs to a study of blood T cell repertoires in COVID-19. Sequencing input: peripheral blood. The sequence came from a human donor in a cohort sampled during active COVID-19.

CDR3 protein: CASSPSGGEKLFF. In DNA form, the CDR3 reads TGTGCCAGTAGTCCCTCCGGCGGTGAAAAACTGTTTTTT. This chain joins TRBV19 and TRBJ1-4; D is uncertain. CDR1 LNHDA and CDR2 SQIVND come from the germline V gene (reference sequence). The CDR3 consists of 13 residues. V lost 5 bases to trimming and J lost 7 bases, with 11 bases between them.